A few counts support the clone carrying this T cell receptor beta chain. The CDR3 spans 16 residues. V shed 5 bases, J shed 4 bases, and the junction held 12 bases outside the gene matches. The V gene's germline CDR1 is DFQATT and CDR2 SNEGSKA (reference sequence). The sample belongs to a study of T-cell memory formation after mild COVID-19. A single record per CDR3 protein comes from TCRdb applying MiXCR to the 5' RACE reads. The data contain some 48,000 distinct CDR3 sequences, more than 10% of them singletons. V is TRBV20-1 and J is TRBJ2-7, with 12 nucleotides matching TRBD1. The source material was PBMCs or a T cell subset sorted from them (not recorded which). This clonotype was obtained from a young man who had mild COVID-19 (a few samples of this study predate the infection). Cell type and time point are not known. The CDR3 is CSAGLLGQGAFYEQYV. CDR3 nucleotide sequence: TGCAGTGCTGGTCTACTGGGACAGGGGGCATTTTACGAGCAGTACGTC.